This T cell receptor (beta chain) was found in a study of tumor-infiltrating lymphocytes in oesophageal squamous cell carcinoma. TCRdb re-derived calls from the PCR reads in MiXCR, one entry per CDR3 protein. The sample consists of about 20,000 distinct CDR3 sequences, 35% to 50% of them appearing once. Trimming removed 5 bases from V and 7 bases from J; junction bases left unmatched: 8. CDR1 SGHTA and CDR2 FQGTGA come from the germline V gene. The CDR3 has 14 amino acids. The sample taken for sequencing was normal esophageal tissue next to the tumor. The sequence derives from a male donor with esophageal squamous cell carcinoma. The V call is TRBV7-3, the J call TRBJ2-1, with TRBD2 identical over 7 bases. CDR3 protein: CASSPGLEGNEQFF. The CDR3 nucleotides read TGTGCCAGCAGCCCCGGACTAGAAGGGAATGAGCAGTTCTTC. The variable domain in full, completed from reference TRBV7-3 and TRBJ2-1, reads GAGVSQTPSNKVTEKGKYVELRCDPISGHTALYWYRQSLGQGPEFLIYFQGTGAADDSGLPNDRFFAVRPEGSVSTLKIQRTERGDSAVYLCASSPGLEGNEQFFGPGTRLTVL.